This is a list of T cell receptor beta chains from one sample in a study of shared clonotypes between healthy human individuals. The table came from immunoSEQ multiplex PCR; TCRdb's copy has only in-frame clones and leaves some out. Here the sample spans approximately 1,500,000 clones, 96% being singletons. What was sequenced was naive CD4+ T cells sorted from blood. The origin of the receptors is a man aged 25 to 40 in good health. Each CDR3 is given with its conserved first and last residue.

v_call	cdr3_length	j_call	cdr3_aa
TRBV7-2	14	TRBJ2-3	CASSSQGMTDTQYF
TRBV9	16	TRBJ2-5	CASSKRNGVDPETQYF
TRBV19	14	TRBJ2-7	CASSIKHRAYEQYF
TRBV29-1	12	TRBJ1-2	CSVLQGNRGYTF
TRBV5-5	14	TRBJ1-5	CASSLGVGYQPQHF
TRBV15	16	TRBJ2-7	CATSRDDTDLSYEQYF
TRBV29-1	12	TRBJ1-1	CSVSKVNTEAFF
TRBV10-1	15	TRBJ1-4	CASTYPGATNEKLFF
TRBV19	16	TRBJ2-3	CASSVGTSGRIETQYF
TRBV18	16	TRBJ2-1	CASSPDRGAAYNEQFF
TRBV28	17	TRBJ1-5	CATTSTGVRMGNQPQHF
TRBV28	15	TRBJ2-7	CASSSGTGSPYEQYF
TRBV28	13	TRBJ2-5	CASSFGGRETQYF
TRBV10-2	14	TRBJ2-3	CASSFRPGGFAQYF
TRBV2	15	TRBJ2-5	CASSADRGGQETQYF
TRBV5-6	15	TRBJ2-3	CASLKVGRGTDTQYF
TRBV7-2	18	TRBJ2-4	CASTRPGLAGMVKNIQYF
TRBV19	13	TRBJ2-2	CASSYPGPGELFF
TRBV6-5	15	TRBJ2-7	CASSLSAASSYEQYF
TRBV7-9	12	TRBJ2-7	CASSLMRAEQYF
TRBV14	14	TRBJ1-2	CASSQETRTVGYTF
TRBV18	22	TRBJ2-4	CASSPVRKDRAGGSQGKDIQYF
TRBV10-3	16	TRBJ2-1	CATGTSGVPSYNEQFF
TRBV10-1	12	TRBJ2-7	CASSGWVCEQYF
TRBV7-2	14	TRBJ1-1	CASSPNLMNTEAFF
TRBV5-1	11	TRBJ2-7	CASSLAYEQYF
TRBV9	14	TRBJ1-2	CASSRGGDNYGYTF
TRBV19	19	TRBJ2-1	CASSIRVGPGPSSYNEQFF
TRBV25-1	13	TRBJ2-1	CATQGRVVNEQFF
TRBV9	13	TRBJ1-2	CASSLTGDRGYTF